This TCR beta chain was documented in a study of shared clonotypes between healthy human individuals. The protocol was immunoSEQ multiplex PCR, while the TCRdb copy is restricted to in-frame clones and leaves out a portion. Of approximately 440,000 clones in the sample, around 77% were seen once. The V gene lost 1 base and the J gene lost 12 bases, with 10 bases spanning the gap. CDR1 DFQATT and CDR2 SNEGSKA come from the germline V gene (reference sequence). The length of the CDR3 is 11 residues. In its sample, this clone was seen once. The specimen sequenced was PBMCs. The sequence was obtained from a woman in her thirties or forties in good health. Some clones in this sample may be carry-over from other donors' samples. V and J are TRBV20-1 and TRBJ2-1, with D perhaps TRBD2 (5 bases). The CDR3 coding sequence is TGCAGTGCTAGAGTAGCGATTGGGCAGTTCTTC. Its translation: CSARVAIGQFF.